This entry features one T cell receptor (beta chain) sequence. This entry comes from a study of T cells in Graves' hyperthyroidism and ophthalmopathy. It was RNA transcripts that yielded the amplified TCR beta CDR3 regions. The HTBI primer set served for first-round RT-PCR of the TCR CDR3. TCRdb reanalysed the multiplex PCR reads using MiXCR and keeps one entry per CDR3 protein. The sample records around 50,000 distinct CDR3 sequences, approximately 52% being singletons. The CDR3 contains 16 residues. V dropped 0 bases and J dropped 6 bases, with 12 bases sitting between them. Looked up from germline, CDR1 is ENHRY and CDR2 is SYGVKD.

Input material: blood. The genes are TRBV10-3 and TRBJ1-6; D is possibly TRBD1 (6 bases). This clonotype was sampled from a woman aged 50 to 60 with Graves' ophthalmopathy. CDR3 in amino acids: CAISESTLQGNSPLHF. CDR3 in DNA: TGTGCCATCAGTGAGTCGACGCTACAGGGTAATTCACCCCTCCACTTT.